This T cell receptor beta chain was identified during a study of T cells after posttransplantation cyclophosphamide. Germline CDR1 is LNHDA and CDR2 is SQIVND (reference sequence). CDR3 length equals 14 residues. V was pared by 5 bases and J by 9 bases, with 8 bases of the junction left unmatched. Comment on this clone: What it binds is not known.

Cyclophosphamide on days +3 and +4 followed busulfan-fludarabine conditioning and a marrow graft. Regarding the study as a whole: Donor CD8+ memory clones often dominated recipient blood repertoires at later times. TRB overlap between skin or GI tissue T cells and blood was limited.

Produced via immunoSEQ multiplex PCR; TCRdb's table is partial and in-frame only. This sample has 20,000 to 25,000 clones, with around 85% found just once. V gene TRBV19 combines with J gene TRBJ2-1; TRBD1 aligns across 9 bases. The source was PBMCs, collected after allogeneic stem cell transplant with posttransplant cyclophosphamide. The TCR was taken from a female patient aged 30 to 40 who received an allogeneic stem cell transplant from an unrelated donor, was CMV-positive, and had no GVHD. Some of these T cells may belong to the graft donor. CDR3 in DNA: TGTGCCAGTAGTCCAGGGACAGGGACGGGTGAGCAGTTCTTC. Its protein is CASSPGTGTGEQFF. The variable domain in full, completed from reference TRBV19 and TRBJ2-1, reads DGGITQSPKYLFRKEGQNVTLSCEQNLNHDAMYWYRQDPGQGLRLIYYSQIVNDFQKGDIAEGYSVSREKKESFPLTVTSAQKNPTAFYLCASSPGTGTGEQFFGPGTRLTVL.